This TCR beta chain was observed in a study of cytomegalovirus exposure and HLA in healthy donors (dated by TCRdb to 2017 to 2019). About the study as a whole: An earlier analysis of 587 of the donors reported 250 to 300 Gb of sequence data and 100 million to 130 million unique TCR beta sequences from about 179 million T cells. The aim of the study was to test whether cataloging public T cell receptors could identify signatures of past pathogen exposure. The number of typed donors differed by locus: about 620-640 for A, B, C, DRB1 and DQB1; 522 for DQA1; 606 for DPA1; and around 450 for DPB1. To predict cytomegalovirus infection status, the study combined high-throughput TCR immunosequencing, statistical association of individual TCRs with disease status, and machine learning. The later analysis used no new phenotypic data to find candidate immune exposures, relying instead on TCR beta sequences and their occurrence across donors. To decide whether each TCR beta V gene segment behaved as functional or pseudogenic, an earlier analysis of some 570 of the donors relied on high-throughput TCR beta sequencing. Among the approximately 430 genotyped donors, around 81% belonged to the genetic ancestry cluster associated with self-reported Caucasian donors. Besides the first cohort of more than 650 subjects, a separate validation cohort made up of around 120 different subjects was used. In a later analysis, previously published TCR beta repertoires from 500 to 750 donors were re-analyzed and high-resolution HLA genotyping was added so that TCR occurrence patterns could be studied. An early release that covered some 630 HLA-typed donors contained approximately 320 gigabases of sequencing data and 80 million or so unique TCR sequences. Roughly 5 DR-DQ haplotypes were handled as single units for association and clustering, since linkage in the cohort was strong. All discovery cohort repertoires had been generated using a single sequencing platform. HLA typing covered class I and class II loci at four-digit resolution. Alongside the repertoire data, information on donor age, sex, ethnicity and CMV serostatus was compiled. In a later genetic analysis, genome-wide SNP genotypes for about 55% of the roughly 700 donors were used, and that subset was treated as a discovery cohort. The study profiled the T cell repertoires of under 700 subjects by immunosequencing and related them to cytomegalovirus serostatus. Among roughly 400 genotyped donors of the cohort, an average of roughly 240,000 unique TCR beta nucleotide sequences were sequenced per donor, roughly 20% of them non-productive. What the work shows at the level of the full study, not this receptor alone: Specific HLA alleles were associated with around 18,000 TCR beta sequences at a false discovery rate of 0.05 in a later analysis. According to a later analysis, parvovirus B19, influenza, CMV and Epstein-Barr virus appeared linked to several top co-occurrence clusters. A further reported finding was that TCR beta sequences accurately predicted the HLA-A and HLA-B alleles for most subjects in the first cohort. Because counts were too low, more than 15 rarely observed V segments, including chromosome 9 orphons, were excluded from the earlier analysis of 587 of the donors. Some IMGT-functional V segments, including TRBV6-2 and TRBV6-3, could not be told apart with the 87-base-pair reads, so those segments were excluded. Assigning TCR associations to individual alleles was difficult when HLA alleles, especially DR and DQ, strongly co-occurred. According to a later analysis, TCR association rates differed among HLA loci, with DRB1 alleles showing the most associated TCRs and HLA-C alleles showing the fewest. Most TCR sequences were seen in very few donors, while some public TCRs were found in many individuals. Immune exposure information for the cohort was limited to CMV serostatus. In a later analysis, HLA-associated TCR beta chains were found to be more clonally expanded and to have lower generation probabilities than equally common non-associated chains. In vitro tests confirmed that a few of the cytomegalovirus-associated TCR beta chains recognize cytomegalovirus antigens. A later genetic analysis reported fewer N-insertions in productive TCRs among donors in an Asian-associated ancestry cluster than the approximately 700-donor mean. Correlated functional status among segregating V segments might reflect linkage disequilibrium, but an unknown experimental factor could not be ruled out. Broadly in line with IMGT annotations, most TCR beta V segments showed up in productive rearrangements about 87% or about 30% of the time in an earlier analysis of some 590 of the donors. V-gene and J-gene trimming of TCR beta chains was associated with a missense DCLRE1C variant in a later genetic analysis, and the association was replicated in an independent cohort. A cluster of highly shared sequence variants was judged likely to be a technical artifact of the sequencing pipeline. The cohort was sequenced for TCR beta chains only, and without alpha or paired-chain data the features that could be detected were limited. A later analysis found that most CMV-associated TCR beta chains appeared HLA-restricted, with HLA associations seemingly driven largely by CMV exposure. Because HLA typing was unavailable for some donors at each locus, only the typed subset was used in association tests. Sequencing depth was assumed to be roughly uniform across donors in the presence/absence analyses, though that assumption may not hold. The authors suggested that the approach could potentially be generalized to other disease states and immunological phenotypes. In both the original and validation cohorts, the classifier was reported to diagnose cytomegalovirus status with high specificity and sensitivity. The study listed over 150 TCR beta chains as associated with cytomegalovirus.

V ends up 5 bases short and J 4 bases short, with an unmatched junction base count of 2. Including the terminal cysteine and phenylalanine, the CDR3 comprises 13 residues. The read is trimmed to its CDR3 DNA, 39 bases read in frame from base 1. The germline V gene supplies CDR1 KGHSH and CDR2 LQKENI. The protocol used for the library was the immunoSEQ multiplex PCR assay. For the multiplex PCR, a mixture combining 60 forward primers for TCR Vbeta segments and 13 reverse primers for TCR Jbeta segments was used. The CDR3 region of rearranged TCR beta genes was amplified from genomic DNA with a multiplex PCR assay. On the Illumina HiSeq System, the amplified TCR beta libraries were sequenced as 87-base-pair reads. On the study's bioinformatics: In a later analysis, 70 million to 95 million unique TCR beta chains were counted across the 500 to 850 repertoires, and roughly 10 million of these chains were shared by at least two donors. A nearest-neighbor algorithm error-corrected the raw reads and collapsed the reads into unique sequences, merging closely related sequences to remove PCR and sequencing errors. To assign V, D and J gene segments, CDR3 sequences were aligned to IMGT reference sequences. For a sequence to be retained, at least a six-nucleotide match to both a V gene segment and a J gene segment was required. A rearrangement was called productive if the CDR3 had no stop codons and remained in frame with V and J, and every other rearrangement was called non-productive. CDR3 was defined according to IMGT convention as the region running from the second conserved V-encoded cysteine to the conserved J-encoded phenylalanine. The earlier analysis of some 580 of the donors excluded any sequence lacking an unambiguous match to a single V gene segment. An earlier analysis of a few hundred of the donors called V segments functional above 56.7% productive rearrangements and segregating when the between-donor standard deviation exceeded 5%. To diagnose cytomegalovirus status from the catalog of TCR beta chain sequences, a statistical classification framework was built. In a later analysis, TCR nucleotide sequences were compared against IMGT/GENE-DB human TR gene sequences so that V and J genes could be assigned. The TCRdist pipeline was used in a later analysis to assign CDR3 sequences and most-parsimonious VDJ recombination scenarios. In a later analysis, every TCR beta chain was defined by the combination of its CDR3 amino acid sequence and its V-gene family, and reads without a unique V-gene family were dropped. As a way to deal with suspected cross-contamination and a sequencing artifact, a later analysis dropped 592 nucleotide sequences that were highly shared and had low generation probability. In a later analysis, a clonal expansion index was calculated for each public chain from normalized within-repertoire ranks of inferred template counts. A later analysis computed generation probabilities with a VDJ recombination model fitted to out-of-frame rearrangements, and checked the results against IGoR. In a later analysis, TCR-TCR, TCR-HLA and TCR-CMV co-occurrence was scored with hypergeometric tests, and a repertoire-size bias correction was applied to TCR pairs. In a later analysis, false discovery rates were estimated by permuting HLA or CMV assignments 20 times. In a later analysis, co-occurring TCRs were grouped with DBSCAN, and TCRdist sequence similarity was added when clustering was performed within HLA-allele-positive subsets. Repertoires with fewer than 30,000 or more than 120,000 public chains were left out of co-occurrence clustering, as were about five repertoires with anomalous nucleotide sharing. TCRdb limited this immuneACCESS table to in-frame rearrangements with V and J called. A share of clones is missing; checked studies link under half to unresolved V genes, and the rest is unexplained. The V and J calls and clone size come from that table; D and trimming were worked out from the DNA. The sample table lists roughly 150,000 clones, roughly 77% of them with a count of one. The ten largest clones take up approximately 10% of the sample.

To note about this clone: The target of this receptor is not known. Base qualities were left out, and no much larger clone turns up one base away.

The cohort consisted of 600 to 750 healthy bone marrow donors. At the time of sampling, every cohort member was nominally healthy, though immune exposures that went unrecorded were likely present. The donor was CMV seropositive and belonged to the group of 250 to 350 seropositive cohort members. Every donor gave a peripheral blood sample, and the peripheral blood mononuclear cells from that sample were used for TCR beta sequencing. Genomic DNA extraction from the blood cell samples was performed with the Qiagen DNeasy Blood Extraction Kit. The receptor chain draws on TRBV18 and TRBJ1-5; TRBD1 agrees with 7 junctional bases. Source material: PBMCs. This TCR came from a man aged 18-30 years in good health and CMV-seropositive. The DNA sequence is as follows: TGTGCCAGCTCATCGACAGGGAATCAGCCCCAGCATTTT. It translates as CASSSTGNQPQHF.